These 29 T cell receptor beta chains were all obtained from the same sample, sequenced in a study of response to subunit inactivated influenza vaccine. Using its own MiXCR run on the RT-PCR reads, TCRdb lists one record per CDR3 protein. The sample holds fewer than 750,000 distinct CDR3 sequences, roughly 15% seen once. Sequencing was performed on PBMCs from blood, taken about 13 days after vaccination. Receptors were obtained from a man in his fifties who received an inactivated influenza vaccine.

The V call is TRBV9, the J call TRBJ2-7; 8 positions match TRBD2. The CDR3 runs 14 residues. Germline V CDR1 and CDR2: SGDLS, YYNGEE. V shed 4 bases, J shed 5 bases, and the junction held 8 bases outside the gene matches. The CDR3 DNA follows: TGTGCCAGCAGCCTTAGCGGGACGGTCGACGAGCAGTACTTC. This sequence encodes CASSLSGTVDEQYF. The full variable domain, in which reference TRBV9 and TRBJ2-7 provide the parts outside the CDR3, is DSGVTQTPKHLITATGQRVTLRCSPRSGDLSVYWYQQSLDQGLQFLIQYYNGEERAKGNILERFSAQQFPDLHSELNLSSLELGDSALYFCASSLSGTVDEQYFGPGTRLTVT.

This clonotype was seen a handful of times. The gene calls are TRBV5-5 and TRBJ1-1; weak D call: TRBD1 (6 bases). Germline values: CDR1 SGHKS, CDR2 YYEKEE (reference sequence). The CDR3 consists of 15 residues. Trimming cost V 3 bases and J 4 bases, with 16 bases left between them. DNA of the CDR3: TGTGCCAGCAGCTCCCTACAGGGTGGTACCACTGAAGCTTTCTTT. The encoded protein is CASSSLQGGTTEAFF.

This clonotype occurred a few times. V usage is TRBV12-3 or TRBV12-4 and J usage is TRBJ2-1, with D hard to call. This CDR3 comprises 14 residues. V gave up 5 bases and J gave up 1 base, with 9 bases separating them. CDR3 residues: CASSPPPSYNEQFF. The DNA of the CDR3 is TGTGCCAGCAGTCCACCTCCGTCCTACAATGAGCAGTTCTTC.

This sequence joins TRBV6-1 and TRBJ2-7; D is unclear. This CDR3 is built from 15 residues. Trimming left V 5 bases short and J 6 bases short, with 20 bases between. From germline, CDR1 is MNHNS and CDR2 SASEGT. CDR3 nucleotide sequence: TGTGCCAGCAGTCAACCCGGTTTAAAAGGTTTCGAGCAGTACTTC. Translation: CASSQPGLKGFEQYF.

This chain links TRBV6-7 with TRBJ2-3, with 9 bases matching TRBD2. TRBV6-7 is labeled an ORF, and its function is uncertain. The CDR3 has 16 residues. Trimming took 6 bases from V and 2 from J; bases not matched to a gene: 9. CDR3 sequence: CASRKKRGDNTDTQYF. The CDR3 bases are TGTGCCAGCAGAAAAAAGCGGGGGGATAACACAGATACGCAGTATTTT.

With regard to this clonotype: One base away lies a much larger clone, so this may be a sequencing read error. This chain joins TRBV28 and TRBJ1-2; D gene ambiguous. The CDR3 is 12 residues long. The germline CDR1 and CDR2 sequences are MDHEN and SYDVKM. In DNA, the CDR3 is TGTGCCAGCAGTTTCCAGTACTATGCCTACACCTTC. Encoded protein: CASSFQYYAYTF.

In this sample, this clonotype turned up many times. The chain is built from TRBV12-3 or TRBV12-4 and TRBJ1-6; D is unclear. V lost 7 bases, J lost 6 bases, and 7 bases lay in between. The CDR3 runs 12 residues. The CDR3 here is CASTMINSPLHF. CDR3 nucleotide sequence: TGTGCCAGCACCATGATTAATTCACCCCTCCACTTT.

This clonotype has more than one count but fewer than ten. The J gene is TRBJ2-3, the V gene TRBV6-2 or TRBV6-3; TRBD2 matches 12 bases. Germline CDR1 is MNHEY and CDR2 is SVGEGT. There are 16 residues in the CDR3. V lost 0 bases to trimming and J lost 4 bases; unmatched junction nucleotides: 2. The CDR3 sequence is CASSYSLAGGSDTQYF. In nucleotides, the CDR3 is TGTGCCAGCAGTTACTCACTAGCGGGAGGCTCAGATACGCAGTATTTT.

This clonotype was detected only a few times. The chain is built from TRBV10-3 and TRBJ1-5, with D possibly being TRBD1 (6 bases). CDR3 length equals 13 residues. In germline, CDR1 is ENHRY, CDR2 SYGVKD. V shed 6 bases and J shed 5 bases, with 11 bases lying between them. Written as DNA, the CDR3 is TGTGCCATCAGCCAGGGGCCCGATCAGCCCCAGCATTTT. Amino acid sequence: CAISQGPDQPQHF.

In this sample, this clonotype turned up a few times. The genes are TRBV28 and TRBJ2-1; D gene ambiguous. This CDR3 contains 12 residues. Trimming took off 1 base at V and 6 bases at J, with 4 bases between the two ends. Germline V gives CDR1 MDHEN, CDR2 SYDVKM. The CDR3 loop is CASSLLRNEQFF. DNA for the CDR3: TGTGCCAGCAGTTTATTACGCAATGAGCAGTTCTTC.

This clonotype has a handful of counts. CDR3 nucleotide sequence: TGCAGCGTGCTCCCACTAAACTATGGCTACACCTTC. Protein sequence: CSVLPLNYGYTF. J is TRBJ1-2 and V is TRBV29-1, with no clear D. Deletions cut 6 bases from V and 2 bases from J, with 10 bases between. The CDR3 has 12 residues. CDR1 SQVTM and CDR2 ANQGSEA come from the germline V gene.

This clonotype was found a few times. The chain joins TRBV6-1 to TRBJ2-5; 10 bases are a match to TRBD1. CDR1 is MNHNS, CDR2 SASEGT, per germline. The CDR3 sequence is 13 residues long. V lost 7 bases to trimming and J lost 5 bases; unmatched junction nucleotides: 4. Written as DNA, the CDR3 is TGTGCCAGCAAAGGGACAGGGGCTGAGACCCAGTACTTC. Its protein is CASKGTGAETQYF.

This clonotype was seen more than once but under ten times. The rearrangement uses TRBV6-2 or TRBV6-3 and TRBJ2-1; no reliable D call. V dropped 6 bases and J dropped 10 bases, with 19 bases sitting between them. Germline lookup yields CDR1 MNHEY and CDR2 SVGEGT. This CDR3 has 14 amino acids. CDR3 sequence reads: CASRHYSLSREQFF. In nucleotides, the CDR3 is TGTGCCAGCAGACACTATTCCCTTAGCAGGGAGCAGTTCTTC.

The V call is TRBV29-1, the J call TRBJ2-7; 11 nucleotides line up with TRBD1. This CDR3 has 12 amino acids. CDR1 is SQVTM, CDR2 ANQGSEA, per germline. The CDR3 reads CSTGQGAHEQYF. CDR3 DNA: TGCAGTACCGGACAGGGGGCCCACGAGCAGTACTTC.

The table lists this clonotype with a few counts. The chain carries TRBV7-9 and TRBJ2-4; D possibly corresponds to TRBD1 (5 bases). Germline V gene lookup returns CDR1 SEHNR and CDR2 FQNEAQ (reference sequence). Trimming stripped 5 bases from V and 6 bases from J, with 17 bases between. The length of the CDR3 is 15 residues. The CDR3 nucleotides read TGTGCCAGCAGCCGGACAAGCCCTAGAGGAAACATTCAGTACTTC. It codes for CASSRTSPRGNIQYF.

J is TRBJ1-2 and V is TRBV5-1; D unresolved. The V end was cut by 0 bases, the J end by 4 bases, with 7 bases between. The CDR3 length is 13 residues. From germline, CDR1 is SGHRS and CDR2 YFSETQ. The CDR3 region has the DNA TGCGCCAGCAGCTTGGACGGGTTCTATGGCTACACCTTC. This sequence encodes CASSLDGFYGYTF.

The genes are TRBV2 and TRBJ1-1, with D possibly TRBD1 on 5 matching bases. Germline V gene sequence: CDR1 SNHLY, CDR2 FYNNEI. V was pared by 4 bases and J by 4 bases, with 16 bases between. This CDR3 has 15 residues. As DNA, the CDR3 is TGTGCCAGCAGTGTCCCCCCGGGGGTGGTCACTGAAGCTTTCTTT. This gives the protein CASSVPPGVVTEAFF.

This chain uses TRBV12-3 or TRBV12-4 with TRBJ2-2; 10 bases line up with TRBD2. The CDR3 runs 15 residues. After removal of 2 bases from V and 5 bases from J, the junction contained 2 bases not matched to a gene. The CDR3 loop is CASSLSGGATGELFF. The CDR3 nucleotides are TGTGCCAGCAGTTTAAGCGGGGGGGCGACCGGGGAGCTGTTTTTT.

This clonotype has only a few counts. The rearrangement links TRBV11-1 to TRBJ2-5; TRBD2 agrees at 9 bases. The CDR3 contains 18 residues. Germline values: CDR1 SGHAT, CDR2 FQDESV (reference sequence). Losses at the gene ends were 2 bases for V and 7 bases for J; bases not matched to a gene: 17. This CDR3 reads CASSLREVAGDTDVTQYF. DNA for the CDR3: TGTGCCAGCAGCTTAAGGGAAGTAGCGGGAGATACAGATGTGACCCAGTACTTC.

This clonotype was counted a few times. The chain employs TRBV20-1 and TRBJ2-3; 10 nucleotides align to TRBD1. CDR3 size: 13 residues. Looked up from germline, CDR1 is DFQATT and CDR2 is SNEGSKA (reference sequence). V dropped 2 bases and J dropped 6; count of bases not matched to a gene: 2. This CDR3 is CSARKDRGDTQYF. DNA for the CDR3: TGCAGTGCTAGAAAGGACAGGGGGGATACGCAGTATTTT.

There are a few counts of this clonotype. This rearrangement joins TRBV11-2 to TRBJ1-1; D not certain. CDR1 is SGHAT and CDR2 is FQNNGV in the germline V gene. Trimming took 3 bases from V and 0 from J, leaving 11 bases between them. The CDR3 spans 15 residues. CDR3: CASSFTDKVNTEAFF. CDR3 nucleotides: TGTGCCAGCAGCTTTACAGACAAGGTGAACACTGAAGCTTTCTTT.

This clonotype has just a few counts. The chain combines TRBV28 with TRBJ2-1, with TRBD2 matching 9 bases. Germline CDR1 MDHEN, CDR2 SYDVKM. The CDR3 spans 14 residues. V lost 6 bases and J lost 9; bases outside the gene matches: 9. The CDR3 DNA follows: TGTGCCAGCAGCCGAATGGGACTAGCTGGTGAGCAGTTCTTC. This codes for CASSRMGLAGEQFF.

This clonotype was recorded a few times. The rearrangement joins TRBV7-9 to TRBJ1-1; tentative D call: TRBD1 (5 bases). Germline V lookup: CDR1 SEHNR, CDR2 FQNEAQ (reference sequence). V lost 5 bases to trimming and J lost 0 bases, with 10 bases between them. The CDR3 has 14 amino acids. CDR3 nucleotides: TGTGCCAGCAGCCTCGACAGTATGAACACTGAAGCTTTCTTT. It specifies CASSLDSMNTEAFF.

This clonotype was counted a few times. The V gene is TRBV10-3, the J gene TRBJ2-1; tentatively, D is TRBD2 (6 bases). The CDR3 is 12 residues long. Germline CDR1 and CDR2: ENHRY and SYGVKD. The V and J ends lost 2 bases and 12 bases respectively, with 11 bases between them. Here the CDR3 reads CAISEPGRGQFF. CDR3 in DNA: TGTGCCATCAGTGAGCCCGGGAGAGGGCAGTTCTTC.

This chain links TRBV7-2 with TRBJ2-4, with TRBD2 matching 10 bases. The trim removed 1 base at V and 0 bases at J, leaving 3 bases unmatched. Germline lookup yields CDR1 SGHTA and CDR2 FQGNSA. The CDR3 length is 17 residues. Written as DNA, the CDR3 is TGTGCCAGCAGCTTAGTAGCGGGAGGCTTAGCCAAAAACATTCAGTACTTC. As protein: CASSLVAGGLAKNIQYF.

The sample holds a few counts of this clonotype. J is TRBJ2-1 and V is TRBV9; D unresolved. The V gene lost 4 bases and the J gene lost 9 bases, with 11 bases spanning the gap. The CDR3 contains 12 residues. Germline CDR1 and CDR2: SGDLS and YYNGEE. CDR3 in DNA: TGTGCCAGCAGCTTAATCCCGGCTGAGCAGTTCTTC. Translation gives CASSLIPAEQFF.

The V call is TRBV7-8, the J call TRBJ2-3, with a tentative D call TRBD2 (6 bases). Looked up from germline, CDR1 is SGHVS and CDR2 is FQNEAQ. The CDR3 runs 18 residues. Trimming left V 1 base short and J 0 bases short, with 17 bases between. This CDR3 reads CASSLGVFGGKSTDTQYF. CDR3 in DNA: TGTGCCAGCAGCTTAGGCGTCTTCGGGGGTAAAAGCACAGATACGCAGTATTTT.

This sequence joins TRBV20-1 and TRBJ2-4; TRBD2 matches at 7 bases. This CDR3 has 15 residues. The junction had 5 bases not matched to a gene; V was cut back by 0 bases and J by 3 bases. Germline V gene data show CDR1 as DFQATT and CDR2 as SNEGSKA (reference sequence). The CDR3: CSARDMREGKNIQYF. The CDR3 DNA reads as TGCAGTGCTAGAGATATGAGGGAGGGCAAAAACATTCAGTACTTC.

This clonotype turned up a few times. This sequence joins TRBV4-3 and TRBJ2-1; no clear D gene. V was trimmed by 1 base and J by 6 bases, leaving 10 bases between them. CDR3 length: 14 amino acids. Germline loops: CDR1 LGHNA, CDR2 YSLEER. CDR3 nucleotide sequence: TGCGCCAGCAGCCAAGTTGTCAGCCGCAATGAGCAGTTCTTC. Its translation is CASSQVVSRNEQFF.